Listed below are T cell receptor beta chains from one sample, sequenced in a study of molecular identifiers for immune sequencing clone quantification. TCRdb reprocessed the PCR reads with MiXCR, giving one entry per CDR3 protein. The top ten clones hold about 0.84% of a sample with about 500,000 distinct CDR3 sequences, over 20% of them seen once. The source material was naive CD8+ T cells from blood, with Jurkat cell RNA spiked in. These receptors were obtained from a human donor in good health. Some libraries in this study had Jurkat cell RNA spiked in. Both conserved end residues are part of each CDR3. D genes are given only for firm matches. Clone size is stated in some rows and not others, as once, few, many or a class when expanded.

d_call	v_call	clone_size	j_call	cdr3_length	cdr3_nt	cdr3_aa
TRBD2	TRBV3-1	few	TRBJ2-5	16	TGTGCCAGCAGCGGGTCTAGCGGGGGCCCCCAAGAGACCCAGTACTTC	CASSGSSGGPQETQYF
-	TRBV6-1	few	TRBJ2-1	13	TGTGCCAGCAGTGACATATCCTACAATGAGCAGTTCTTC	CASSDISYNEQFF
TRBD2	TRBV9	few	TRBJ2-7	15	TGTGCCAGCAGCACGACTAGCGGGAGTATCTACGAGCAGTACTTC	CASSTTSGSIYEQYF
TRBD2	TRBV4-2	few	TRBJ2-1	13	TGTGCCAGCAGCCCTTTAGCGGGAGGCCAGCTAGGCTTC	CASSPLAGGQLGF
-	TRBV9	few	TRBJ2-5	14	TGTGCCAGCAGCGTAGGTCAATCACAAGAGACCCAGTACTTC	CASSVGQSQETQYF
-	TRBV7-9	many	TRBJ2-3	13	TGTGCCAGCAGCTCAACTCTCACAGATACGCAGTATTTT	CASSSTLTDTQYF
TRBD1	TRBV7-8	few	TRBJ2-7	15	TGTGCCAGCAGCTTCTTCAGGGGGCCCCTGTACGAGCAGTACTTC	CASSFFRGPLYEQYF
TRBD1	TRBV19	-	TRBJ2-4	16	TGTGCCAGTAGTGTCTTCGGTGGACAGGAGAAAAACATTCAGTACTTC	CASSVFGGQEKNIQYF
-	TRBV27	many	TRBJ1-3	14	TGTGCCAGCAGGGCCCCCGACTCTGGAAACACCATATATTTT	CASRAPDSGNTIYF
TRBD1	TRBV10-2	few	TRBJ2-7	15	TGCGCCAGCACACCCTTCTTGGGACAGGCCTACGAGCAGTACTTC	CASTPFLGQAYEQYF
-	TRBV4-3	few	TRBJ1-2	15	TGCGCCAGCAGCCAAGATTTGCCACCTAACTATGGCTACACCTTC	CASSQDLPPNYGYTF
TRBD1	TRBV7-6	-	TRBJ1-3	14	TGTGCCAGCAGCTCAGGGGGGTCTGGAAACACCATATATTTT	CASSSGGSGNTIYF
-	TRBV20-1	many	TRBJ2-3	17	TGCAGTGCTAGAGATCTAGAGACTAGTGCTAGCACAGATACGCAGTATTTT	CSARDLETSASTDTQYF
-	TRBV5-1	many	TRBJ2-3	15	TGCGCCAGCAGCACTTCGGGGTATAGCACAGATACGCAGTATTTT	CASSTSGYSTDTQYF
-	TRBV20-1	few	TRBJ1-2	13	TGCAGTGCTAGAGACAGTGTCTCAAATGGCTACACCTTC	CSARDSVSNGYTF
-	TRBV30	many	TRBJ2-7	13	TGTGCCTGGGTGGACCGAAGCTCCTACGAGCAGTACTTC	CAWVDRSSYEQYF
-	TRBV27	once	TRBJ1-5	14	TGTGCCAGCAGTTTGCAGGGATCCTATCAGCCCCAGCATTTT	CASSLQGSYQPQHF
-	TRBV18	-	TRBJ1-1	16	TGTGCCAGCTCGAGGGATGGAGGTTTTTTAGTTGCTGAAGCTTTCTTT	CASSRDGGFLVAEAFF
-	TRBV6-5	many	TRBJ1-5	13	TGTGCCAGCAGCCCAGGGCCAAATCAGCCCCAGCATTTT	CASSPGPNQPQHF
-	TRBV27	-	TRBJ1-2	15	TGTGCCAGCAGTTCCTACCCCCAGAGGGTAGCGGGCTACACCTTC	CASSSYPQRVAGYTF
-	TRBV5-1	-	TRBJ2-2	15	TGCGCCAGCAGCCCCCCCGAACCGAACACCGGGGAGCTGTTTTTT	CASSPPEPNTGELFF
TRBD2	TRBV6-1	-	TRBJ2-3	16	TGTGCCAGCAGTGAAGCAACTAGCGGGCTCACAGATACGCAGTATTTT	CASSEATSGLTDTQYF
-	TRBV7-2	many	TRBJ2-7	15	TGTGCCAGCAGCCCACTCGCCGGGGGCTACTACGAGCAGTACTTC	CASSPLAGGYYEQYF
TRBD2	TRBV28	-	TRBJ2-2	16	TGTGCCAGCAGTTTGGGGACTAGCGTGGTGGTCGGGGAGCTGTTTTTT	CASSLGTSVVVGELFF
-	TRBV4-3	-	TRBJ2-1	14	TGCGCCAGCAGCCTGGGATCCGGAGTCAATGAGCAGTTCTTC	CASSLGSGVNEQFF
-	TRBV4-2	few	TRBJ2-1	18	TGTGCCAGCAGCCAAGACCCATCAATAACGGGGGGCGGGGATGAGCAGTTCTTC	CASSQDPSITGGGDEQFF
-	TRBV9	many	TRBJ2-3	14	TGTGCCAGCAGCGTAGGTGGCGTAACAGATACGCAGTATTTT	CASSVGGVTDTQYF
TRBD1	TRBV9	-	TRBJ2-7	15	TGTGCCAGCAGCGCCGGGGGACAGGGGGCCTACGAGCAGTACTTC	CASSAGGQGAYEQYF
-	TRBV7-9	few	TRBJ2-6	12	TGTGCCAGCAGCTTAACGGGGGACGTCCTGACTTTC	CASSLTGDVLTF
TRBD1	TRBV7-2	many	TRBJ2-3	15	TGTGCCAGCAGCTTTCGGACAGGGGGCGTAGATACGCAGTATTTT	CASSFRTGGVDTQYF
-	TRBV28	many	TRBJ1-1	13	TGTGCCAGCAGCCTAGTTATGAACACTGAAGCTTTCTTT	CASSLVMNTEAFF
-	TRBV2	many	TRBJ1-5	19	TGTGCCAGCAGCGCGCGATACCAGCCGGGCAGGGACACGGGTGACGCCCAGCATTTT	CASSARYQPGRDTGDAQHF
TRBD2	TRBV7-9	-	TRBJ2-5	14	TGTGCCAGCAGCAGGACTAGCGGGCAAGAGACCCAGTACTTC	CASSRTSGQETQYF
-	TRBV20-1	-	TRBJ1-1	16	TGCAGTGCTAGAGAGGCCCCCGGGCAGCCGAACACTGAAGCTCTCTTT	CSAREAPGQPNTEALF
TRBD2	TRBV4-3	many	TRBJ2-7	16	TGCGCCAGCAGCCAAGATCGTACTAGCGGCTCCTACGAGCAGTACTTC	CASSQDRTSGSYEQYF
-	TRBV19	few	TRBJ1-5	14	TGTGCCAGTACCAGAGTTGGGAGCAATCAGCCCCAGCATTTT	CASTRVGSNQPQHF
-	TRBV18	-	TRBJ2-7	13	TGTGCCAGCTCACCAGTCGGCTCCAACGAGCAGTACTTC	CASSPVGSNEQYF
-	TRBV7-9	many	TRBJ1-1	12	TGTGCCATCGGAGGGGCTGGGGCTGAAGCTTTCTTT	CAIGGAGAEAFF
-	TRBV27	-	TRBJ1-2	14	TGTGCCAGCAGTTTAAGACAGGCTAACTATGACTACACCTTC	CASSLRQANYDYTF
TRBD2	TRBV5-1	-	TRBJ2-7	14	TGCGCCAGCAGACCGGCGGGGGGCTCCTACGAGCAGTACTTC	CASRPAGGSYEQYF
TRBD1	TRBV7-9	few	TRBJ2-1	15	TGTGCCAGCAGCTTAGCACGACAGGGAGAGACTGAGCAGTTCTTC	CASSLARQGETEQFF
-	TRBV9	few	TRBJ1-4	15	TGTGCCAGCAGCCCTGAACACAGGTTTAATGAAAAACTGTTTTTT	CASSPEHRFNEKLFF